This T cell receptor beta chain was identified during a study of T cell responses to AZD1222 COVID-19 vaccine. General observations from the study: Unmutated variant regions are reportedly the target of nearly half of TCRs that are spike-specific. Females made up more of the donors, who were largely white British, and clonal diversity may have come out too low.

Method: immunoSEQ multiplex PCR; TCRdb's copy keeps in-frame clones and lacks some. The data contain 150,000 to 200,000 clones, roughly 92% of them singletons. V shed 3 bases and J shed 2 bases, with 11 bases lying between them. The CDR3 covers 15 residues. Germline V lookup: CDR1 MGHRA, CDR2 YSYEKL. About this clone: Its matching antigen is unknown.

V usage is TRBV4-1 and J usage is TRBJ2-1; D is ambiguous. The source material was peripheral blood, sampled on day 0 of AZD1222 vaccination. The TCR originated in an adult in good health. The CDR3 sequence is CASSHPGQPYNEQFF. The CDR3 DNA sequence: TGCGCCAGCAGCCATCCCGGGCAGCCCTACAATGAGCAGTTCTTC.